This record covers a single T cell receptor beta chain. Its target antigen remains unknown. The input lacks base qualities; no much larger clone sits a single base away. This sample is drawn from a study of T cell responses to AZD1222 COVID-19 vaccine (dated by TCRdb to about 2021). Study-level background: A total of more than 230 trial participants underwent TCR sequencing, of whom around 210 had received two doses of AZD1222 and around 25 had received two doses of the MenACWY control vaccine. Trial participants were enrolled by age into subgroups of 18-55, 56-69 and 70-plus years, and around 150, 29 and 61 TCR-sequenced participants, respectively, were included in these subgroups.

Interpreted using the paper, the time point label stands for: about 28 days (+/-7) after the second vaccine dose. Because spike-specific TCR depth and breadth did not differ between the two schedules, AZD1222 recipients who got a second dose at roughly 4 weeks were pooled with those who got a second dose at roughly 12 weeks. The vaccinee samples were drawn from two UK trials, COV001 and COV002, one of which was a single-blind randomized controlled phase 2/3 trial testing AZD1222 (ChAdOx1 nCoV-19) in healthy adults. Trial participant PBMC samples were collected at day 0 and day 28 after the second dose for TCRbeta chain sequencing. The full study reports these points: Participants were mostly white British and included more females than males, and it was suggested by the authors that clonal diversity may have been underestimated. Conclusions about previously exposed vaccinees were limited because only six or seven AZD1222 recipients were SARS-CoV-2 seropositive at baseline. The 56-69-year group was small, and its depth increase did not reach significance, likely because of low power. A significant rise in spike-specific TCR breadth and depth was observed after two AZD1222 doses relative to day 0 and relative to MenACWY recipients. No day 14 peak-response samples were available, so repertoires were characterized only after the peak T cell response. Reportedly, almost half of the unique spike-specific TCRs recognized epitopes lying outside the regions that are mutated in the B.1.351 and B.1.1.7 variants. CD4 TCRs associated with the vaccine covered the entire spike protein, and the dominant responses were in regions 160-218 and 743-854.

The CDR3 regions of human TCRbeta chains were analyzed by immunosequencing. In the original analysis: TCRs in the repertoires were matched against a reference library of SARS-CoV-2-specific TCRs that had been generated with the MIRA antigen-specificity platform. Breadth meant the fraction of unique TCRs that were SARS-CoV-2-associated, whereas depth meant the fraction of total T cells that were SARS-CoV-2-associated. Using the MIRA data, each spike-specific TCR was mapped to the spike region that the TCR reacts to and placed in a CD4 or CD8 class. Log10-transformed breadth and depth values were compared by one-way ANOVA with Sidak's multiple comparisons tests. TCRdb obtained this table from immuneACCESS and retained in-frame rearrangements with V and J assigned. These tables miss some clones; where compared with another copy, unresolved V genes account for less than half of the shortfall, and the remainder is unexplained. V and J calls and clone size follow that table, whereas D and trimming were derived from the DNA. For this sample there are 90,000 to 150,000 clones; approximately 86% appear just once. Approximately 2.6% of the sample is held by the ten biggest clonotypes.

The TCR comes from an adult who received the AZD1222 COVID-19 vaccine. The sample here was peripheral blood, taken 28 days after the second AZD1222 dose.

The DNA sequence is given as TGCGCCAGCAGTCGGGGAGGAGAAACCGGGGAGCTGTTTTTT. Its coded protein is CASSRGGETGELFF. The chain is assembled from TRBV5-1 and TRBJ2-2, and TRBD2 may be the D gene, going by 6 matching bases. The germline V gene specifies SGHRS as CDR1 and YFSETQ as CDR2. The CDR3 sequence holds 14 residues, the cysteine and phenylalanine included. Only the CDR3 DNA stays, 42 bases, in frame from base 1. V is clipped by 5 bases and J by 5 bases, and the sequence between their germline boundaries is 13 bases long. With the portions outside the CDR3 filled from the reference TRBV5-1 and TRBJ2-2 genes, the complete variable region becomes KAGVTQTPRYLIKTRGQQVTLSCSPISGHRSVSWYQQTPGQGLQFLFEYFSETQRNKGNFPGRFSGRQFSNSRSEMNVSTLELGDSALYLCASSRGGETGELFFGEGSRLTVL.